One sample yielded the 10 T cell receptor beta chains listed below, sequenced in a study of cytomegalovirus exposure and HLA in healthy donors. The protocol was immunoSEQ multiplex PCR, while the TCRdb copy is restricted to in-frame clones and leaves out a portion. The sample includes 100,000 to 120,000 clones, 95% of them seen just once. The sequencing input was PBMCs. The receptor set was obtained from a woman under 30 in good health and CMV-seronegative.

The gene calls are TRBV7-9 and TRBJ2-7, with TRBD2 matching 14 bases. J lost 6 bases, V lost 5 bases, and 3 bases had no gene match. The CDR3 is 14 residues long. The germline CDR1 and CDR2 sequences are SEHNR and FQNEAQ (reference sequence). The CDR3 sequence is CASSGTSGGGEQYF. For the CDR3, the DNA is TGTGCCAGCAGCGGGACTAGCGGGGGAGGCGAGCAGTACTTC.

The gene calls are TRBV4-2 and TRBJ1-5, with D perhaps TRBD1 (6 bases). This CDR3 is built from 16 residues. Trimming took 1 base from V and 1 from J, leaving 11 bases between them. CDR1 LGHNA and CDR2 YNFKEQ come from the germline V gene. CDR3 DNA: TGTGCCAGCAGCCAAGGTTGGACAGAGAGCAATCAGCCCCAGCATTTT. Translating it yields CASSQGWTESNQPQHF.

The chain has TRBV4-1 and TRBJ1-5; TRBD1 is a possible D gene (5 bases). The CDR3 runs to 13 residues. Germline V lookup: CDR1 MGHRA, CDR2 YSYEKL. Trimming left V 0 bases short and J 9 bases short, with 9 bases between. Here the CDR3 DNA reads TGCGCCAGCAGCCAAGAGTACAGGAGGCCCCAGCATTTT. This sequence encodes CASSQEYRRPQHF.

This sequence joins TRBV23-1 and TRBJ2-1; 7 bases align to TRBD2. TRBV23-1 is placed among ORFs of uncertain function. V shed 0 bases, J shed 4 bases, and the junction held 30 bases outside the gene matches. The length of the CDR3 is 24 residues. The CDR3 here is CASSQSREGLTEAMGRGTYNEQFF. Written as DNA, the CDR3 is TGCGCCAGCAGTCAATCAAGGGAGGGCCTGACTGAGGCCATGGGTAGGGGCACTTACAATGAGCAGTTCTTC.

The chain carries TRBV5-4 and TRBJ2-1, with 8 nucleotides matching TRBD2. V was clipped by 3 bases and J by 7 bases; unmatched bases: 15. Germline-derived CDR1 and CDR2 are SGHNT and YYREEE (reference sequence). CDR3 length equals 17 residues. The CDR3 DNA is TGTGCCAGCAGCTACACGGGGGGGCATATAAGTTCAAATGAGCAGTTCTTC. Its translation is CASSYTGGHISSNEQFF.

The rearrangement uses TRBV4-3 and TRBJ2-2; no firm D call. V lost 0 bases, J lost 3 bases, and 11 bases lay in between. The CDR3 contains 16 residues. Germline V gene sequence: CDR1 LGHNA, CDR2 YSLEER. The DNA of the CDR3 is TGCGCCAGCAGCCAAGATAGAGGCATCTACACCGGGGAGCTGTTTTTT. It is translated as CASSQDRGIYTGELFF.

This rearrangement joins TRBV7-8 to TRBJ1-1; D remains unclear. There are 13 residues in the CDR3. Trimming shortened V by 5 bases and J by 5 bases, and 12 bases separated the two germline ends. Germline V gene sequence: CDR1 SGHVS, CDR2 FQNEAQ. CDR3 bases: TGTGCCAGCAGCCCCCTGAGAGGGACTGAAGCTTTCTTT. It translates to CASSPLRGTEAFF.

The chain carries TRBV5-1 and TRBJ1-1; no clear D gene. Per the germline V gene, CDR1 is SGHRS and CDR2 is YFSETQ. CDR3 length: 14 amino acids. V lost 0 bases, J lost 7 bases, and 13 bases lay in between. The CDR3 loop is CASSLGAGLIEAFF. CDR3 nucleotide sequence: TGCGCCAGCAGCTTGGGGGCAGGATTGATTGAAGCTTTCTTT.

The chain couples TRBV15 to TRBJ1-1; no clear D. Germline values: CDR1 LNHNV, CDR2 YYDKDF (reference sequence). The V gene lost 0 bases and the J gene lost 8 bases, with 10 bases spanning the gap. The CDR3 runs to 13 residues. This CDR3 is CATSRDGRSEAFF. The CDR3 DNA follows: TGTGCCACCAGCAGAGACGGGAGGAGCGAAGCTTTCTTT. The full variable domain, completed using reference TRBV15 and TRBJ1-1, is DAMVIQNPRYQVTQFGKPVTLSCSQTLNHNVMYWYQQKSSQAPKLLFHYYDKDFNNEADTPDNFQSRRPNTSFCFLDIRSPGLGDTAMYLCATSRDGRSEAFFGQGTRLTVV.

The count of this clone is one. The junction departs from germline at one end; a sequencing error may be responsible. The rearrangement joins TRBV7-7 to TRBJ2-5; 9 nucleotides align to TRBD1. The CDR3 runs 14 residues. Germline loops: CDR1 SSHAT, CDR2 FNYEAQ (reference sequence). The CDR3 coding sequence is TGTGCTAGCAGCTATACAGGGGGCGGGGAGACCCAGTACTTC. Protein product: CASSYTGGGETQYF.